The 6 T cell receptor beta chains below all came from one sample that was sequenced in a study of molecular identifiers for immune sequencing clone quantification. TCRdb re-derived calls from the PCR reads in MiXCR, one entry per CDR3 protein. The repertoire holds about 640,000 distinct CDR3 sequences, with about 20% as singletons. Sample: naive CD8+ T cells from blood, with Jurkat cell RNA spiked in. Described subset: FACS-sorted CD8+CD4-CCR7+CD45RA+ naive T cells. The receptor set was obtained from a human donor in good health. Some libraries in this study had Jurkat cell RNA spiked in.

The table lists this clonotype with many counts. The chain is built from TRBV5-1 and TRBJ1-1; possibly TRBD1 for D (6 bases). The germline V gene encodes CDR1 SGHRS and CDR2 YFSETQ. This CDR3 has 13 amino acids. V was trimmed by 4 bases and J by 6 bases, leaving 13 bases between them. The CDR3 region has the DNA TGCGCCAGCAGCCCGGATAGGACAGCTGAAGCTTTCTTT. This translates into CASSPDRTAEAFF.

This clonotype was recorded at least ten times. The genes are TRBV13 and TRBJ2-7; maybe TRBD1 (6 bases). Per the germline V gene, CDR1 is PRHDT and CDR2 is FYEKMQ (reference sequence). Trimming shortened V by 2 bases and J by 5 bases, and 10 bases separated the two germline ends. The CDR3 has 13 residues. CDR3 in amino acids: CASSLTGTHEQYF. The CDR3 DNA reads as TGTGCCAGCAGCTTAACAGGGACGCACGAGCAGTACTTC.

Of note for this clonotype: This clone may be a read error of a much larger clone one base away. J is TRBJ2-5 and V is TRBV12-3 or TRBV12-4; D not certain. The CDR3 totals 14 residues. The CDR3 sequence: CAGSPASERETQYF. DNA of the CDR3: TGTGCCGGCAGCCCGGCCTCAGAGCGAGAGACCCAGTACTTC.

About this clonotype itself: A single base separates this from a much larger clone, so it may be a read error. The rearrangement links TRBV5-4 to TRBJ1-1; D is unresolved. Germline values: CDR1 SGHNT, CDR2 YYREEE (reference sequence). This CDR3 contains 13 residues. Trimming stripped 2 bases from V and 1 base from J, with 6 bases between. CDR3 amino acids: CASSFTENTEAFF. CDR3 bases: TGTGCCAGCAGCTTTACAGAGAACACTGAAGCTTTCTTT.

The table lists this clonotype with a few counts. The genes are TRBV10-3 and TRBJ2-1, with a weak D call TRBD2 (6 bases). V gave up 9 bases and J gave up 1 base, with 10 bases separating them. The CDR3 sequence is 13 residues long. The germline V gene encodes CDR1 ENHRY and CDR2 SYGVKD. CDR3 residues: CAIRERSYNEQFF. In DNA, the CDR3 is TGTGCCATTCGGGAGAGGTCCTACAATGAGCAGTTCTTC.

V and J are TRBV9 and TRBJ2-6, with a possible D match to TRBD1 (5 bases). Germline CDR1 and CDR2: SGDLS and YYNGEE. V was pared by 1 base and J by 1 base, with 6 bases between. This CDR3 contains 15 residues. The CDR3 DNA follows: TGTGCCAGCAGCGTATACAGGTCTGGGGCCAACGTCCTGACTTTC. Encoded protein: CASSVYRSGANVLTF.